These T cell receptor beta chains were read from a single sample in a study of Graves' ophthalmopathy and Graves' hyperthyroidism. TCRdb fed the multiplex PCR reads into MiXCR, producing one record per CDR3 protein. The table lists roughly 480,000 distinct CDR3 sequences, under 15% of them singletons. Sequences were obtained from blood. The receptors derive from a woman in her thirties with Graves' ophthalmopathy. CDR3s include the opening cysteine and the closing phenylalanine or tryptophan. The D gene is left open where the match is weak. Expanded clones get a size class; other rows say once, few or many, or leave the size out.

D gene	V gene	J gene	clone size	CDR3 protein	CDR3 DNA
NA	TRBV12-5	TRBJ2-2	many	CASGLIYMEPLIANTGELFF	TGTGCTAGTGGTTTGATCTACATGGAACCCTTAATTGCGAACACCGGGGAGCTGTTTTTT
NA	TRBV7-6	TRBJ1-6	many	CASSPGRGDNSPLHF	TGTGCCAGCAGCCCCGGACGAGGGGATAATTCACCCCTCCACTTT
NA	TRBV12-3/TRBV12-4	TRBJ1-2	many	CASSLGSGGPYGYTF	TGTGCCAGCAGTTTAGGGAGCGGGGGGCCCTATGGCTACACCTTC
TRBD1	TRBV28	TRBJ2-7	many	CASSLTGQGYEQYF	TGTGCCAGCAGTTTAACGGGACAGGGGTACGAGCAGTACTTC
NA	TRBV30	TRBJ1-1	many	CAWSYTGEAFF	TGTGCCTGGAGTTATACAGGAGAAGCTTTCTTT
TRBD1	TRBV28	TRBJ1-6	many	CASSLLQGRNSPLHF	TGTGCCAGCAGTTTACTACAGGGGAGGAATTCACCCCTCCACTTT
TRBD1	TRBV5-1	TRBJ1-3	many	CASSGRGTAWGNTIYF	TGCGCCAGCAGCGGACGCGGGACAGCTTGGGGAAACACCATATATTTT
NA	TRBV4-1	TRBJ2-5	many	CASSQGNWVGEETQYF	TGCGCCAGCAGCCAAGGAAATTGGGTGGGTGAAGAGACCCAGTACTTC
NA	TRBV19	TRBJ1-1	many	CASSMTSTPGTEAFF	TGTGCCAGTAGTATGACTTCAACTCCGGGCACTGAAGCTTTCTTT
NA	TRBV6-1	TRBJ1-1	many	CASSPLTPHTEAFF	TGTGCCAGCAGCCCCCTGACACCCCACACTGAAGCTTTCTTT
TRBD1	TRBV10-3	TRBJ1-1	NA	CAISEIQGAWTEAFF	TGTGCCATCAGTGAGATACAGGGGGCCTGGACTGAAGCTTTCTTT
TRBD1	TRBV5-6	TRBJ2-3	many	CASSAILAGGVTDTQYF	TGTGCCAGCAGCGCAATCCTAGCAGGGGGAGTAACAGATACGCAGTATTTT
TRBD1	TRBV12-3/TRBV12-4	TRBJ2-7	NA	CASSLGQGAGDEQYF	TGTGCCAGCAGCTTAGGACAGGGGGCCGGCGACGAGCAGTACTTC
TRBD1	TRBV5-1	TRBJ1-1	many	CASSLRQGSTGTEAFF	TGCGCCAGCAGCCTACGACAGGGAAGTACGGGCACTGAAGCTTTCTTT
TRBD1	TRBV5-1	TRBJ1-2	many	CASSTRTGTYTF	TGCGCCAGCAGCACCCGGACAGGGACCTACACCTTC
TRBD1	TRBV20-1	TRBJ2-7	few	CSASPRTGFLGYEQYF	TGCAGTGCTAGTCCCCGGACAGGGTTTTTGGGCTACGAGCAGTACTTC
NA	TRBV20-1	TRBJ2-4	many	CSAREGGAKNIQYF	TGCAGTGCTAGAGAAGGGGGAGCCAAAAACATTCAGTACTTC
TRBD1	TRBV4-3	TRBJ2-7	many	CASSQDQGGHYEQYF	TGCGCCAGCAGCCAAGATCAAGGGGGCCACTACGAGCAGTACTTC
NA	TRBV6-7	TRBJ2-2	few	CASNDRNSGELFF	TGTGCCAGCAACGATAGGAACTCCGGGGAGCTGTTTTTT
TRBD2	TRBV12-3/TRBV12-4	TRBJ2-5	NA	CASSFSGGARETQYF	TGTGCCAGCAGTTTCAGCGGGGGGGCCCGGGAGACCCAGTACTTC
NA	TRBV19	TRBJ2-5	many	CASSIGWNQETQYF	TGTGCCAGTAGTATAGGTTGGAACCAAGAGACCCAGTACTTC
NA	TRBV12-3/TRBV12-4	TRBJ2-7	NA	CASTPRSPSSEQYF	TGTGCCAGCACCCCACGTTCCCCAAGTAGCGAGCAGTACTTC
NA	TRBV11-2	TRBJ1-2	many	CASSLVGPKRPGYTF	TGTGCCAGCAGCTTAGTAGGACCCAAAAGACCTGGCTACACCTTC
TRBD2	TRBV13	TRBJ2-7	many	CASSSMTSGSYEQYF	TGTGCCAGCAGCTCCATGACTAGCGGGAGCTACGAGCAGTACTTC
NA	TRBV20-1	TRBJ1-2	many	CSATSGVRDYGYTF	TGCAGTGCTACTTCCGGGGTAAGGGACTATGGCTACACCTTC
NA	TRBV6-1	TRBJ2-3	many	CASRSGADTQYF	TGTGCCAGCAGATCAGGGGCAGATACGCAGTATTTT
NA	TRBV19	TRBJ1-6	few	CASRPNPGTSYGPLHF	TGTGCCAGTAGACCTAATCCGGGAACCTCATATGGACCCCTCCACTTT
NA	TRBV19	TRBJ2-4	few	CASSISATAKNIQYF	TGTGCCAGTAGTATATCCGCTACAGCCAAAAACATTCAGTACTTC
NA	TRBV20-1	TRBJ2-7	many	CSAPDYLPYEQYF	TGCAGTGCTCCTGACTACCTACCCTACGAGCAGTACTTC
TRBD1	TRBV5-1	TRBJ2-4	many	CASSPGQGAAKNIQYF	TGCGCCAGCAGCCCAGGACAGGGAGCGGCCAAAAACATTCAGTACTTC
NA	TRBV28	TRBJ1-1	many	CASTKWTMNTEAFF	TGTGCCAGCACAAAGTGGACCATGAACACTGAAGCTTTCTTT
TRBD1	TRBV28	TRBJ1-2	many	CASSLWTDRGQHYGYTF	TGTGCCAGCAGTTTATGGACTGACAGGGGTCAGCACTATGGCTACACCTTC
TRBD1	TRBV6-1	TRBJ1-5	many	CASSDVGQGWNQPPHF	TGTGCCAGCAGTGACGTAGGACAGGGGTGGAATCAGCCCCCGCATTTT
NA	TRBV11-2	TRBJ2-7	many	CASSLVMEASAYEQYF	TGTGCCAGCAGCTTAGTAATGGAGGCTAGCGCCTACGAGCAGTACTTC
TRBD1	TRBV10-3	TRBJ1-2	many	CAISGDSYGYTF	TGTGCCATCAGTGGGGACAGCTATGGCTACACCTTC
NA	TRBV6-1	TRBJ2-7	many	CASKFLGRSYEQYF	TGTGCCAGCAAATTTTTAGGTCGCTCCTACGAGCAGTACTTC
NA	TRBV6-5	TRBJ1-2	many	CATNRTPNYGYTF	TGTGCCACCAATAGGACCCCTAACTATGGCTACACCTTC
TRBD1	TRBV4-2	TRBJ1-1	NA	CASSQPRQGRNTEAFF	TGTGCCAGCAGCCAACCAAGACAGGGGAGAAACACTGAAGCTTTCTTT
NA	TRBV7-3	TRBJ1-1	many	CASSLLGLDTEAFF	TGTGCCAGCAGCTTACTGGGGTTGGACACTGAAGCTTTCTTT
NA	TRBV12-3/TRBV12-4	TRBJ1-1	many	CASSFGTEAFF	TGTGCCAGCAGTTTTGGCACTGAAGCTTTCTTT
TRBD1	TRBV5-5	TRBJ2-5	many	CASRPRQGLSAGTQYF	TGTGCCAGCCGCCCAAGACAGGGCTTGAGCGCGGGGACCCAGTACTTC
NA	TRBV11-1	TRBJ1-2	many	CASSFGEGPNNYGYTF	TGTGCCAGCAGCTTTGGGGAAGGGCCGAATAACTATGGCTACACCTTC